This is a list of T cell receptor beta chains from one sample in a study of T-cell memory formation after mild COVID-19. TCRdb independently ran MiXCR on the 5' RACE reads; one entry per CDR3 protein. The data show some 300,000 distinct CDR3 sequences, 20% to 25% seen once. The material sequenced was PBMCs or a T cell subset sorted from them (not recorded which). The receptors were sampled from a man aged 18 to 30 who had mild COVID-19 (a few samples of this study predate the infection). Cell type and time point are not known. The CDR3 runs from the conserved cysteine through the conserved F or W. Fields, in order: J gene, V gene, clone size, D gene, CDR3 protein, CDR3 DNA. The D gene is left open where the match is weak. Some rows mark clone size as missing; the rest say once, few, many or name a class of expanded clone.

J gene: TRBJ1-2
V gene: TRBV5-1
clone size: -
D gene: -
CDR3 protein: CASRLAGGGYTF
CDR3 DNA: TGCGCCAGCAGATTGGCAGGTGGAGGCTACACCTTC

J gene: TRBJ1-3
V gene: TRBV7-3
clone size: -
D gene: -
CDR3 protein: CASSTNSGNTIYF
CDR3 DNA: TGTGCCAGCAGTACCAACTCTGGAAACACCATATATTTT

J gene: TRBJ2-4
V gene: TRBV6-2/TRBV6-3
clone size: -
D gene: -
CDR3 protein: CASSYGTRNIQYF
CDR3 DNA: TGTGCCAGCAGTTACGGGACGAGAAACATTCAGTACTTC

J gene: TRBJ2-3
V gene: TRBV5-4
clone size: few
D gene: -
CDR3 protein: CASSFEETDTQYF
CDR3 DNA: TGTGCCAGCAGCTTTGAGGAAACAGATACGCAGTATTTT

J gene: TRBJ1-1
V gene: TRBV20-1
clone size: few
D gene: -
CDR3 protein: CSVEDVGTEAFF
CDR3 DNA: TGCAGTGTCGAGGACGTAGGAACTGAAGCTTTCTTT

J gene: TRBJ2-3
V gene: TRBV10-3
clone size: -
D gene: TRBD2
CDR3 protein: CAISGTSGLSGGTQYF
CDR3 DNA: TGTGCCATCAGCGGGACTAGCGGGTTATCAGGGGGTACGCAGTATTTT

J gene: TRBJ2-3
V gene: TRBV6-5
clone size: few
D gene: TRBD2
CDR3 protein: CASSYSRGTSIYTDTQYF
CDR3 DNA: TGTGCCAGCAGTTACTCGCGGGGGACCTCGATATACACAGATACGCAGTATTTT

J gene: TRBJ1-1
V gene: TRBV12-3/TRBV12-4
clone size: once
D gene: -
CDR3 protein: CASSLTDKWMGNTEAFF
CDR3 DNA: TGTGCCAGCAGTTTAACGGACAAATGGATGGGTAACACTGAAGCTTTCTTT

J gene: TRBJ1-1
V gene: TRBV20-1
clone size: -
D gene: -
CDR3 protein: CSARDIYEAFF
CDR3 DNA: TGCAGTGCTAGAGACATCTATGAAGCTTTCTTT

J gene: TRBJ1-1
V gene: TRBV6-2/TRBV6-3
clone size: few
D gene: -
CDR3 protein: CASSWGYEAFF
CDR3 DNA: TGTGCCAGCAGTTGGGGATACGAAGCTTTCTTT

J gene: TRBJ2-3
V gene: TRBV7-2
clone size: few
D gene: TRBD1
CDR3 protein: CASSLARTGGSTQYF
CDR3 DNA: TGTGCCAGCAGCTTAGCTCGGACAGGGGGCAGTACGCAGTATTTT

J gene: TRBJ1-5
V gene: TRBV27
clone size: few
D gene: -
CDR3 protein: CASSLSGGRRQPQHF
CDR3 DNA: TGTGCCAGCAGTCTCTCCGGAGGGAGGCGTCAGCCCCAGCATTTT

J gene: TRBJ1-2
V gene: TRBV6-2/TRBV6-3
clone size: -
D gene: -
CDR3 protein: CASSLRVNGNYGYTF
CDR3 DNA: TGTGCCAGCAGCCTGAGGGTCAACGGAAACTATGGCTACACCTTC

J gene: TRBJ1-2
V gene: TRBV12-3/TRBV12-4
clone size: -
D gene: TRBD1
CDR3 protein: CASSLKRQGPDYGYTF
CDR3 DNA: TGTGCCAGCAGTTTGAAACGACAGGGACCGGATTACGGCTACACCTTC

J gene: TRBJ2-1
V gene: TRBV29-1
clone size: few
D gene: -
CDR3 protein: CSATDTSSYNEQFF
CDR3 DNA: TGCAGCGCAACGGACACCAGCTCCTACAATGAGCAGTTCTTC

J gene: TRBJ2-5
V gene: TRBV28
clone size: -
D gene: -
CDR3 protein: CASRQGIKTQYF
CDR3 DNA: TGTGCCAGCAGGCAGGGGATAAAGACCCAGTACTTC

J gene: TRBJ2-1
V gene: TRBV28
clone size: few
D gene: TRBD2
CDR3 protein: CASSPPQLAGVVFF
CDR3 DNA: TGTGCCAGCAGCCCCCCTCAACTAGCGGGGGTGGTGTTCTTC

J gene: TRBJ2-5
V gene: TRBV12-3/TRBV12-4
clone size: -
D gene: TRBD2
CDR3 protein: CASSFQRGGQETQYF
CDR3 DNA: TGTGCCAGCAGTTTTCAGCGGGGGGGGCAAGAGACCCAGTACTTC

J gene: TRBJ2-5
V gene: TRBV18
clone size: -
D gene: TRBD2
CDR3 protein: CASSPGTSLGETQYF
CDR3 DNA: TGTGCCAGCTCACCAGGGACTAGCCTCGGGGAGACCCAGTACTTC

J gene: TRBJ2-7
V gene: TRBV19
clone size: -
D gene: -
CDR3 protein: CASSISPAHEQYF
CDR3 DNA: TGTGCCAGTAGTATCTCCCCAGCGCACGAGCAGTACTTC

J gene: TRBJ2-2
V gene: TRBV5-1
clone size: few
D gene: -
CDR3 protein: CASSSPGGQDTGELFF
CDR3 DNA: TGCGCCAGCAGCTCCCCCGGGGGGCAGGACACCGGGGAGCTGTTTTTT

J gene: TRBJ1-2
V gene: TRBV7-2
clone size: few
D gene: -
CDR3 protein: CASSLESGVRGYTF
CDR3 DNA: TGTGCCAGCAGCTTAGAGTCCGGGGTCCGTGGCTACACCTTC

J gene: TRBJ2-7
V gene: TRBV4-2
clone size: -
D gene: -
CDR3 protein: CASSREREFFSYEQYF
CDR3 DNA: TGTGCCAGCAGCCGAGAAAGAGAATTTTTCTCCTACGAGCAGTACTTC

J gene: TRBJ2-1
V gene: TRBV27
clone size: few
D gene: -
CDR3 protein: CASKFKRGEQFF
CDR3 DNA: TGTGCCAGCAAATTTAAGAGAGGTGAGCAGTTCTTC

J gene: TRBJ2-5
V gene: TRBV24-1
clone size: few
D gene: -
CDR3 protein: CATSLRTQETQYF
CDR3 DNA: TGTGCCACCAGCCTTCGCACCCAAGAGACCCAGTACTTC

J gene: TRBJ1-3
V gene: TRBV29-1
clone size: -
D gene: -
CDR3 protein: CSAIGLPGNTIYF
CDR3 DNA: TGCAGCGCCATCGGACTACCTGGAAACACCATATATTTT

J gene: TRBJ1-2
V gene: TRBV3-1
clone size: -
D gene: -
CDR3 protein: CASSQERRGDYGYTF
CDR3 DNA: TGTGCCAGCAGCCAAGAAAGGCGGGGGGACTATGGCTACACCTTC

J gene: TRBJ2-2
V gene: TRBV11-2
clone size: few
D gene: TRBD1
CDR3 protein: CASSLAFRGLNGELFF
CDR3 DNA: TGTGCCAGCAGCTTAGCGTTCAGGGGGCTCAACGGGGAGCTGTTTTTT

J gene: TRBJ2-5
V gene: TRBV7-3
clone size: -
D gene: -
CDR3 protein: CASSPLGFGEETQYF
CDR3 DNA: TGTGCCAGCAGCCCCCTGGGGTTCGGGGAAGAGACCCAGTACTTC

J gene: TRBJ1-2
V gene: TRBV9
clone size: -
D gene: -
CDR3 protein: CASSEGGSNYGYTF
CDR3 DNA: TGTGCCAGCAGCGAAGGGGGGAGTAACTATGGCTACACCTTC

J gene: TRBJ2-1
V gene: TRBV7-2
clone size: few
D gene: -
CDR3 protein: CASSITGYNEQFF
CDR3 DNA: TGTGCCAGCAGCATAACAGGGTACAATGAGCAGTTCTTC

J gene: TRBJ2-2
V gene: TRBV20-1
clone size: -
D gene: -
CDR3 protein: CSAGALNTGELFF
CDR3 DNA: TGCAGTGCTGGGGCTCTAAACACCGGGGAGCTGTTTTTT

J gene: TRBJ2-5
V gene: TRBV11-2
clone size: -
D gene: -
CDR3 protein: CASRLTAWASPQETQYF
CDR3 DNA: TGTGCCAGCAGACTAACAGCATGGGCGTCTCCGCAAGAGACCCAGTACTTC

J gene: TRBJ2-2
V gene: TRBV7-8
clone size: few
D gene: -
CDR3 protein: CASSLFLAGGTGELFF
CDR3 DNA: TGTGCCAGCAGCTTGTTCCTCGCAGGTGGCACCGGGGAGCTGTTTTTT

J gene: TRBJ2-1
V gene: TRBV5-1
clone size: few
D gene: -
CDR3 protein: CASSLAAGDRSYNEQFF
CDR3 DNA: TGCGCCAGCAGCTTGGCGGCAGGAGACCGCTCCTACAATGAGCAGTTCTTC

J gene: TRBJ1-2
V gene: TRBV9
clone size: few
D gene: -
CDR3 protein: CASSAGAGDGYTF
CDR3 DNA: TGTGCCAGCAGCGCCGGGGCGGGGGATGGCTACACCTTC

J gene: TRBJ2-1
V gene: TRBV12-5
clone size: few
D gene: -
CDR3 protein: CASGSITVNEQFF
CDR3 DNA: TGTGCTAGTGGTTCGATAACAGTCAATGAGCAGTTCTTC

J gene: TRBJ1-1
V gene: TRBV3-1
clone size: -
D gene: -
CDR3 protein: CASSQGNRGAFF
CDR3 DNA: TGTGCCAGCAGCCAAGGCAACCGGGGAGCTTTCTTT

J gene: TRBJ2-5
V gene: TRBV7-8
clone size: few
D gene: -
CDR3 protein: CASSWGAGRQETQYF
CDR3 DNA: TGTGCCAGCAGCTGGGGGGCGGGGCGCCAAGAGACCCAGTACTTC

J gene: TRBJ2-7
V gene: TRBV10-3
clone size: -
D gene: -
CDR3 protein: CAISDRGDYEQYF
CDR3 DNA: TGTGCCATCAGTGACCGCGGGGACTACGAGCAGTACTTC

J gene: TRBJ2-7
V gene: TRBV4-3
clone size: -
D gene: -
CDR3 protein: CASSHGLLRGEFYEQYF
CDR3 DNA: TGCGCCAGCAGCCATGGTCTACTCCGCGGGGAATTCTACGAGCAGTACTTC

J gene: TRBJ1-1
V gene: TRBV5-1
clone size: -
D gene: TRBD1
CDR3 protein: CASRTQGDTEAFF
CDR3 DNA: TGCGCCAGCAGAACCCAGGGGGACACTGAAGCTTTCTTT

J gene: TRBJ2-2
V gene: TRBV7-9
clone size: -
D gene: -
CDR3 protein: CASSFQPGTNTGELFF
CDR3 DNA: TGTGCCAGCAGCTTTCAACCGGGGACGAACACCGGGGAGCTGTTTTTT

J gene: TRBJ1-5
V gene: TRBV15
clone size: -
D gene: -
CDR3 protein: CATSRDRGQPQHF
CDR3 DNA: TGTGCCACCAGCAGAGATCGCGGTCAGCCCCAGCATTTT

J gene: TRBJ2-1
V gene: TRBV5-1
clone size: few
D gene: TRBD2
CDR3 protein: CASIPLGGGAGEQFF
CDR3 DNA: TGCGCCAGCATCCCACTTGGCGGGGGGGCGGGTGAGCAGTTCTTC

J gene: TRBJ2-3
V gene: TRBV7-8
clone size: few
D gene: -
CDR3 protein: CASSPKGLGAMVTDTQYF
CDR3 DNA: TGTGCCAGCAGCCCTAAGGGCCTAGGGGCGATGGTCACAGATACGCAGTATTTT

J gene: TRBJ2-7
V gene: TRBV11-2
clone size: few
D gene: -
CDR3 protein: CASSFRGGDSYEQYF
CDR3 DNA: TGTGCCAGCAGCTTCCGAGGGGGGGACTCCTACGAGCAGTACTTC